This TCR beta chain is drawn from a study of cytomegalovirus exposure and HLA in healthy donors. Study observations and caveats: Associated with cytomegalovirus, according to the listing, were 150 to 200 TCR beta chains. The classifier reportedly diagnosed cytomegalovirus status with high specificity and sensitivity.

V dropped 3 bases and J dropped 15; count of bases not matched to a gene: 9. CDR1 and CDR2 from the germline V gene are MDHEN and SYDVKM. CDR3 length: 13 amino acids. The repertoire was sequenced with immunoSEQ multiplex PCR; TCRdb's copy has only in-frame clones and lacks some. Among approximately 170,000 clones, more than 70% were seen once, and the ten largest hold roughly a tenth. On this clone itself: Antigen unknown.

The sequence was obtained from a man aged 25-40 years in good health and CMV-seropositive. J is TRBJ2-1 and V is TRBV28; 9 bases line up with TRBD1. The specimen was PBMCs. CDR3 sequence reads: CASSFPQDRGWFF. The CDR3 coding sequence is TGTGCCAGCAGTTTTCCCCAGGACAGGGGCTGGTTCTTC.